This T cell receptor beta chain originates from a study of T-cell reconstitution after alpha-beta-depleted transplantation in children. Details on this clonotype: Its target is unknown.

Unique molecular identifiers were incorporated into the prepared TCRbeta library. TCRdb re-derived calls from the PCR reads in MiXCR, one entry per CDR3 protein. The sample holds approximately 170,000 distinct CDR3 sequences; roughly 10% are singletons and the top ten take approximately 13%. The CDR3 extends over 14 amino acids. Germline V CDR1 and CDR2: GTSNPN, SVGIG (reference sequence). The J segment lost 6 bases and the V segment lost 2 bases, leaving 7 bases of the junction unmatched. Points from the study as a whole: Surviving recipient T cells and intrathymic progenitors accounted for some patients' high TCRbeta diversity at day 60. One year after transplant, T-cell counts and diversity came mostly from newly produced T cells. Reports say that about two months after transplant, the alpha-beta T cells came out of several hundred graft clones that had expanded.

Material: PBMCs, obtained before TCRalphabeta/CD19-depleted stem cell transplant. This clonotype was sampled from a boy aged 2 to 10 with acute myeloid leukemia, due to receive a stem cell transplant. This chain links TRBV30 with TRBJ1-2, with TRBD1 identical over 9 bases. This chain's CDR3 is CAWSMGQGANGYTF. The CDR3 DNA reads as TGTGCCTGGAGTATGGGACAGGGAGCTAATGGCTACACCTTC.